These 11 T cell receptor beta chains were sequenced from one sample in a study of blood T cells in healthy people across ages (dated by TCRdb to between 2014 and 2017). To prepare the library, 5' RACE was applied. A second roughly 6 to 12 cycle PCR used a sample-barcoded 5' primer and a J-beta primer mix. TCRdb passed the public sequencing reads through fastp at Q25 and MiXCR, retaining productive beta sequences. When rows share a CDR3 protein, they turn into one entry using the most common DNA and genes. The table for this sample lists 1,800,000 or so distinct CDR3 sequences; roughly two fifths of them were counted only once. The top ten clonotypes cover roughly 23% of the sample. What was sequenced was blood. Receptor source: a human donor in good health.

J is TRBJ1-2 and V is TRBV15; possible D gene TRBD1, 5 bases. Trimming left V 0 bases short and J 8 bases short, with 10 bases between. The germline V gene encodes CDR1 LNHNV and CDR2 YYDKDF (reference sequence). The CDR3 consists of 13 residues. CDR3 bases: TGTGCCACCAGCAGAGAAGGGGCATGGGGCTACACCTTC. Translating it yields CATSREGAWGYTF.

The chain combines TRBV5-6 with TRBJ1-6, with no clear D. The germline V and J ends were trimmed by 0 bases and 0 bases, with 22 bases remaining between them. Per germline, CDR1 SGHDT and CDR2 YYEEEE. This CDR3 comprises 21 residues. The CDR3, as DNA: TGTGCCAGCAGCTTGGGGCGATGGACCGCGAGAATGGGCTCCTATAATTCACCCCTCCACTTT. It is translated as CASSLGRWTARMGSYNSPLHF.

This clonotype has more than one count but fewer than ten. The rearrangement uses TRBV29-1 and TRBJ2-1, with 9 bases that match TRBD1. The CDR3 has 15 residues. CDR1 and CDR2 (germline): SQVTM, ANQGSEA. J was trimmed by 5 bases and V by 2 bases; bases with no gene match: 7. The CDR3: CSVEYRDRDDNEQFF. For the CDR3, the DNA is TGCAGCGTTGAATACCGGGACAGGGATGACAATGAGCAGTTCTTC.

The CDR3 protein is CSAPSAGGMDTQYF. For the CDR3, the DNA is TGCAGTGCCCCGAGCGCAGGGGGCATGGATACGCAGTATTTT. V is TRBV20-1 and J is TRBJ2-3; 8 nucleotides line up with TRBD1. This CDR3 region has 14 residues. Trimming removed 6 bases from V and 6 bases from J; junction bases left unmatched: 11. From germline, CDR1 is DFQATT and CDR2 SNEGSKA (reference sequence).

The table lists this clonotype with a few counts. The chain joins TRBV4-2 to TRBJ1-2; 8 bases match TRBD1. The ends lost 4 bases at V and 3 bases at J; junction bases unmatched: 13. CDR1 is LGHNA and CDR2 is YNFKEQ in the germline V gene. The CDR3 totals 17 residues. In DNA form, the CDR3 reads TGTGCCAGCAGCCCCCCCCCCACGACAGGGGTAGACTATGGCTACACCTTC. Its protein product is CASSPPPTTGVDYGYTF.

This clonotype has only a few counts. The chain has TRBV12-3 or TRBV12-4 and TRBJ2-1; D is undetermined. The CDR3 is 15 residues long. Trimming took 7 bases from V and 9 from J, leaving 22 bases between them. The CDR3 protein is CASTRGRAVASEQFF. In DNA form, the CDR3 reads TGTGCCAGCACCCGAGGTAGGGCAGTGGCGAGTGAGCAGTTCTTC.

The CDR3 DNA is TGTGCCAGCAGCGACACCTTCTATGGCTACACCTTC. Translating gives CASSDTFYGYTF. V and J are TRBV9 and TRBJ1-2, with unresolved D. Germline CDR1 SGDLS, CDR2 YYNGEE. The CDR3 loop spans 12 amino acids. Trimming removed 3 bases from V and 4 bases from J, with 7 bases in between. Filled out from reference TRBV9 and TRBJ1-2, the complete variable domain reads DSGVTQTPKHLITATGQRVTLRCSPRSGDLSVYWYQQSLDQGLQFLIQYYNGEERAKGNILERFSAQQFPDLHSELNLSSLELGDSALYFCASSDTFYGYTFGSGTRLTVV.

Only a few counts were recorded for this clonotype. The V and J genes are TRBV5-4 and TRBJ2-1; 8 nucleotides align to TRBD2. The CDR3 sequence is 16 residues long. The V gene end was trimmed by 6 bases and the J gene end by 6 bases; junction bases not matched to a gene: 14. Germline V gives CDR1 SGHNT, CDR2 YYREEE (reference sequence). CDR3 in DNA: TGTGCCAGCACAGACCGGGGGGGAGGGACGGGCAATGAGCAGTTCTTC. Translation gives CASTDRGGGTGNEQFF.

This clonotype was seen more than once but under ten times. The rearrangement links TRBV12-3 or TRBV12-4 to TRBJ1-2, with no clear D. Trimming stripped 4 bases from V and 4 bases from J, with 7 bases between. The CDR3 covers 12 residues. In nucleotides, the CDR3 is TGTGCCAGCAGTTGGACGATCTATGGCTACACCTTC. It is translated as CASSWTIYGYTF.

The DNA of the CDR3 is TGCAGCGTTAGGTTGTCAGGGGGCGGAAGGGAGCAGTACTTC. Amino acid sequence: CSVRLSGGGREQYF. This rearrangement joins TRBV29-1 to TRBJ2-7; TRBD1 matches at 8 bases. Germline V gives CDR1 SQVTM, CDR2 ANQGSEA. V was pared by 5 bases and J by 7 bases, with 13 bases of the junction left unmatched. The CDR3 loop spans 14 amino acids.

At least ten counts were recorded for this clonotype. V gene TRBV20-1 combines with J gene TRBJ2-1; 10 bases match TRBD2. The germline V gene encodes CDR1 DFQATT and CDR2 SNEGSKA (reference sequence). This CDR3 comprises 15 residues. J gave up 4 bases and V 0 bases, and 3 bases lay outside the gene matches. CDR3 DNA: TGCAGTGCTAGAGATCGGGGACTAGCGTACAATGAGCAGTTCTTC. The encoded protein is CSARDRGLAYNEQFF.